This entry concerns a single T cell receptor (beta chain). V gave up 4 bases and J gave up 4 bases, with 16 bases separating them. Germline V gene data show CDR1 as MNHEY and CDR2 as SMNVEV (reference sequence). The CDR3 has 15 amino acids. Amplified regions were TCR beta CDR3 sequences from RNA transcripts. HTBI primers drove first-round RT-PCR of the TCR CDR3. A single record per CDR3 protein comes from TCRdb applying MiXCR to the multiplex PCR reads. Of hundreds of thousands of distinct CDR3 sequences in the sample, under 15% were seen once. The data derive from a study of T cells in Graves' hyperthyroidism and ophthalmopathy. Each ophthalmopathy patient scored at least 3 on the Clinical Activity Score and at least 4 on NOSPECS grade, with duration under 3 months. Each diagnosis drew on symptoms, thyroxine, TRAb, thyroid ultrasound and orbital computed tomography findings.

The clonotype was recovered from a middle-aged woman with Graves' ophthalmopathy. The specimen was blood. The chain employs TRBV27 and TRBJ2-5; a weak D match, TRBD2 (6 bases). CDR3 protein: CASSSRERVLETQYF. The CDR3 coding sequence is TGTGCCAGCAGTTCCCGGGAGAGGGTCCTAGAGACCCAGTACTTC.